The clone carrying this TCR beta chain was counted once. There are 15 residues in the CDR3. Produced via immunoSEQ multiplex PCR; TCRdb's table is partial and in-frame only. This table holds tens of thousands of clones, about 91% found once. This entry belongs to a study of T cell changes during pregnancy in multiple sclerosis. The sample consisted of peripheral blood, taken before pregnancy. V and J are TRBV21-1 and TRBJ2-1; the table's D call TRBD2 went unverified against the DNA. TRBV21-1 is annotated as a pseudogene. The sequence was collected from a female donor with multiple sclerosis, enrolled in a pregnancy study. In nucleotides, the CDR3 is TGTGCCAGCAGCATCGAACAGACGGGGGACAATGAGCAGTTCTTC. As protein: CASSIEQTGDNEQFF.